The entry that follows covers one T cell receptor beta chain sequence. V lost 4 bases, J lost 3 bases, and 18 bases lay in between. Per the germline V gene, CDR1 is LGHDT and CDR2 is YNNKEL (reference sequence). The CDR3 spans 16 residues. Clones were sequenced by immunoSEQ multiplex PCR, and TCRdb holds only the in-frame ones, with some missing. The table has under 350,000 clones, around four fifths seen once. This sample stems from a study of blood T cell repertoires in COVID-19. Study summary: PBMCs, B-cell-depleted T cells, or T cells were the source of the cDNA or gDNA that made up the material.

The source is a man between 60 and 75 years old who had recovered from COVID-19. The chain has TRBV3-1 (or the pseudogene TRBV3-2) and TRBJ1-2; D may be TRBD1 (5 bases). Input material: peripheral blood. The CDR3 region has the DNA TGTGCCAGCAGCCCGCGGGACCTCCTCATGCACTATGGCTACACCTTC. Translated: CASSPRDLLMHYGYTF.